The next 16 T cell receptor beta chains were all read from a single sample in a study of regulatory T cells in long-lasting Graves disease. Both iRepertoire HTBI primers and Arm-PCR of CDR3 regions were used to build the TCR beta libraries. MiXCR, run by TCRdb on the multiplex PCR reads, gives a single entry per CDR3 protein. This table holds 410,000 or so distinct CDR3 sequences, more than 12% found once. The time point here: newly diagnosed GD, antithyroid drugs for less than 3 months. Extracted RNA from PBMCs served as the source of the TCR library. These records were also assigned to another study, of T cells in Graves' hyperthyroidism and ophthalmopathy.

The input for sequencing was peripheral blood mononuclear cells (PBMCs), taken at new diagnosis, from a patient treated with antithyroid drugs. The receptors were sampled from a woman aged 30 to 39 with Graves disease.

This rearrangement joins TRBV6-1 to TRBJ2-1, with unresolved D. The germline CDR1 and CDR2 sequences are MNHNS and SASEGT. The V end lost 6 bases, the J end lost 9 bases, and 15 bases lay between the germline ends. CDR3 size: 13 residues. In nucleotides, the CDR3 is TGTGCCAGCAGGCCGGCAGCGAGGAGTGAGCAGTTCTTC. Protein sequence: CASRPAARSEQFF.

Many counts were recorded for this clonotype. The gene calls are TRBV2 and TRBJ2-1, with D perhaps TRBD1 or TRBD2 (5 bases each). Germline V lookup: CDR1 SNHLY, CDR2 FYNNEI. The V and J ends lost 6 bases and 6 bases respectively, with 12 bases between them. The CDR3 is made up of 13 amino acids. The CDR3 DNA follows: TGTGCCAGCAGCGTGGGACCCTCCAATGAGCAGTTCTTC. Translating it yields CASSVGPSNEQFF.

The V call is TRBV6-1, the J call TRBJ2-5; 9 positions match TRBD2. Trimming cost V 5 bases and J 2 bases; bases outside gene matches: 15. CDR3 length: 18 amino acids. Germline CDR1 reads MNHNS; CDR2 reads SASEGT. CDR3 nucleotides: TGTGCCAGCAGTCCGGCTCGGTGGCTAGCGGGACCTCAAGAGACCCAGTACTTC. Its protein product is CASSPARWLAGPQETQYF.

This clonotype was counted many times. The chain links TRBV3-1 to TRBJ1-2; D call uncertain. CDR3 length equals 17 residues. V was pared by 4 bases and J by 4 bases, with 22 bases between. Germline lookup yields CDR1 LGHDT and CDR2 YNNKEL (reference sequence). The CDR3 loop is CASSPSVGQIKFYGYTF. The CDR3 DNA follows: TGTGCCAGCAGCCCCTCGGTGGGTCAGATCAAGTTCTATGGCTACACCTTC.

This clonotype was detected ten times or more. The rearrangement joins TRBV28 to TRBJ2-7; a weak D match, TRBD2 (6 bases). This CDR3 is 15 amino acids long. Germline lookup yields CDR1 MDHEN and CDR2 SYDVKM. V lost 2 bases and J 3 bases, leaving 14 bases between the germline ends. This CDR3 reads CASSLVSGVIYEQYF. In nucleotides, the CDR3 is TGTGCCAGCAGTTTAGTTTCGGGGGTTATCTACGAGCAGTACTTC.

This clonotype has ten or more counts. This chain uses TRBV24-1 with TRBJ2-1; D may be TRBD1 (6 bases). Germline values: CDR1 KGHDR, CDR2 SFDVKD. This CDR3 contains 14 residues. The V gene lost 7 bases and the J gene lost 4 bases, with 13 bases spanning the gap. CDR3 DNA sequence: TGTGCCACCAGAACAGGGAGAGGGTACAATGAGCAGTTCTTC. As protein: CATRTGRGYNEQFF.

In its sample, this clonotype was seen many times. V usage is TRBV18 and J usage is TRBJ2-1; D may be TRBD1 or TRBD2 (6 bases each). The CDR3 length is 15 residues. V lost 2 bases to trimming and J lost 4 bases, with 12 bases between them. Germline lookup yields CDR1 KGHSH and CDR2 LQKENI. Here the CDR3 DNA reads TGTGCCAGCTCACCAACCGGGGGCGCTTACAATGAGCAGTTCTTC. Amino acids: CASSPTGGAYNEQFF.

The chain links TRBV4-1 to TRBJ1-2; D remains ambiguous. Germline assignment: CDR1 MGHRA and CDR2 YSYEKL. CDR3 size: 14 residues. V lost 0 bases, J lost 3 bases, and 8 bases lay in between. CDR3 loop: CASSQEPGHYGYTF. Written as DNA, the CDR3 is TGCGCCAGCAGCCAAGAGCCGGGCCACTATGGCTACACCTTC.

This clonotype was seen only a few times. The chain combines TRBV5-1 with TRBJ1-1; D call uncertain. The CDR3 has 17 residues. Per germline, CDR1 SGHRS and CDR2 YFSETQ. The V gene lost 3 bases and the J gene lost 3 bases, with 21 bases spanning the gap. CDR3 DNA sequence: TGCGCCAGCAGCTCTACCGGCGGGCCTAAACTATACACTGAAGCTTTCTTT. It codes for CASSSTGGPKLYTEAFF.

The V gene is TRBV14, the J gene TRBJ1-2, with D uncertain. This CDR3 spans 14 amino acids. Trimming cost V 0 bases and J 4 bases, with 9 bases left between them. Germline CDR1 SGHDN, CDR2 FVKESK. CDR3 loop: CASSQDIGIYGYTF. For the CDR3, the DNA is TGTGCCAGCAGCCAAGATATTGGGATCTATGGCTACACCTTC.

The table lists this clonotype with many counts. This sequence joins TRBV20-1 and TRBJ2-7; D possibly matches TRBD1 or TRBD2 (5 bases each). The CDR3 consists of 13 residues. In germline, CDR1 is DFQATT, CDR2 SNEGSKA (reference sequence). The V end was cut by 2 bases, the J end by 6 bases, with 14 bases between. The CDR3 DNA sequence: TGCAGTGCTAGAACGGGGCAAAGCGGCGAGCAGTACTTC. Its translation is CSARTGQSGEQYF.

This clonotype was counted many times. This chain uses TRBV6-1 with TRBJ2-5; 8 bases line up with TRBD2. V shed 0 bases and J 4 bases; nucleotides not matched to a gene: 7. Germline V gene data show CDR1 as MNHNS and CDR2 as SASEGT. The CDR3 is 16 amino acids. The CDR3 sequence is CASSEAWTGGGETQYF. The CDR3 coding sequence is TGTGCCAGCAGTGAAGCTTGGACGGGAGGGGGAGAGACCCAGTACTTC.

V is TRBV18 and J is TRBJ1-1, with D unclear. Deletions cut 0 bases from V and 1 base from J, with 12 bases between. Germline V lookup: CDR1 KGHSH, CDR2 LQKENI. The CDR3 totals 16 residues. The CDR3 loop reads CASSPPASAQNTEAFF. CDR3 sequence (DNA): TGTGCCAGCTCACCACCGGCGTCAGCACAGAACACTGAAGCTTTCTTT.

This sequence joins TRBV30 and TRBJ1-4; TRBD1 agrees at 9 bases. The CDR3 runs 16 residues. J lost 1 base, V lost 7 bases, and 10 bases had no gene match. Germline V gene data show CDR1 as GTSNPN and CDR2 as SVGIG (reference sequence). CDR3 nucleotides: TGTGCCTTAGAACAGGGGGCGCTTATAACTAATGAAAAACTGTTTTTT. This encodes CALEQGALITNEKLFF.

This clonotype showed up many times. The gene calls are TRBV27 and TRBJ1-1; D is possibly TRBD1 (5 bases). This CDR3 is built from 18 residues. Trimming took 1 base from V and 4 from J, leaving 22 bases between them. Germline V CDR1 and CDR2: MNHEY, SMNVEV (reference sequence). CDR3 DNA: TGTGCCAGCAGTTTATGGGGGGTGGGAGGATCCCGTGGCACTGAAGCTTTCTTT. This sequence encodes CASSLWGVGGSRGTEAFF.

The chain couples TRBV20-1 to TRBJ1-5; 10 bases agree with TRBD1. CDR3 length: 17 amino acids. The junction had 8 bases not matched to a gene; V was cut back by 0 bases and J by 3 bases. CDR1 is DFQATT, CDR2 SNEGSKA, per germline (reference sequence). In DNA, the CDR3 is TGCAGTGCTAGAGAATTGGGACAGGGGAGTAACAATCAGCCCCAGCATTTT. It specifies CSARELGQGSNNQPQHF.